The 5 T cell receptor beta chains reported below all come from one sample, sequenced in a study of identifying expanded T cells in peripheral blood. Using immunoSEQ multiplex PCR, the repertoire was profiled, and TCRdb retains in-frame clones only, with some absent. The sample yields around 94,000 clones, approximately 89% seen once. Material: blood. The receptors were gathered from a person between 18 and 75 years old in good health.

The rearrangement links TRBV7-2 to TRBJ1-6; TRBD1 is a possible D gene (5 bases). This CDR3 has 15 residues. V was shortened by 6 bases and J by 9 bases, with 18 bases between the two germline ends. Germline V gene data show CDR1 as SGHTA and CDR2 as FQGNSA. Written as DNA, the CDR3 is TGTGCCAGCAGTGAAATCGGGACGGCTAGTTCACCCCTCCACTTT. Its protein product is CASSEIGTASSPLHF.

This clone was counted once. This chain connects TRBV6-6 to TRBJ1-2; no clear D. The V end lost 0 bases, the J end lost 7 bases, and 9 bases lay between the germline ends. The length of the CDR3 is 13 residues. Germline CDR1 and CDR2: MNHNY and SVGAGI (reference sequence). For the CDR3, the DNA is TGTGCCAGCAGTTACTCCATCATGGGTGGCTACACCTTC. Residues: CASSYSIMGGYTF.

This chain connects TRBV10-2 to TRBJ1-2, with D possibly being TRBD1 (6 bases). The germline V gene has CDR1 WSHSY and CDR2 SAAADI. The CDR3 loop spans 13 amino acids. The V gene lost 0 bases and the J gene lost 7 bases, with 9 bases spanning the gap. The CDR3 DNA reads TGCGCCAGCAGTGAGTCGACAGGCCCTGGCTACACCTTC. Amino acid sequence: CASSESTGPGYTF.

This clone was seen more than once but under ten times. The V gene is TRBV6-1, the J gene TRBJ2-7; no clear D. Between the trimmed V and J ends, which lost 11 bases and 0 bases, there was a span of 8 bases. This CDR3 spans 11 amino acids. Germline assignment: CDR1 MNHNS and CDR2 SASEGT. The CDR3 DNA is TGTGCCGTCGCGGACTCCTACGAGCAGTACTTC. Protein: CAVADSYEQYF.

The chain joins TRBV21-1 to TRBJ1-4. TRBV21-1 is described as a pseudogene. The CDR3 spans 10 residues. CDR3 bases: TGTGCCAGCAGCAATGTGCGAATGTTTTTT. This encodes CASSNVRMFF.